What follows are 15 T cell receptor beta chains derived from one specimen sequenced in a study of tumor-infiltrating lymphocytes in primary liver carcinoma. The researchers produced TCR beta cDNA from around 0.5 ug total RNA with a constant-region primer. Three rounds of nested multiplex PCR with slightly modified ARM-PCR produced TCR beta libraries. TRBV1-TRBV30 forward primers paired with a C-beta reverse primer were used in the first two PCR rounds, which ran approximately 10 cycles each. MiXCR was run by TCRdb on the multiplex PCR reads, yielding one entry per CDR3 protein. The profile shows approximately 340,000 distinct CDR3 sequences, about 65% of them singletons. Unsorted whole blood supplied the RNA, and germline DNA was extracted too. The specimen was peripheral blood. The receptors stem from a man in his forties or fifties with primary liver carcinoma and hepatitis B virus infection.

Points on this clonotype: The conserved closing phenylalanine or tryptophan is absent in this CDR3, likely reflecting a read error. The chain employs TRBV11-2 and TRBJ2-7, with D tentatively TRBD1 or TRBD2 (7 bases each). The CDR3 runs 13 residues. Per germline, CDR1 SGHAT and CDR2 FQNNGV. Trimming removed 5 bases at V and 9 bases at J, with 17 bases between. In nucleotides, the CDR3 is TGTGCCAGCAGCACCCAGGGGGGGAACCCGCAGTACTTA. This encodes CASSTQGGNPQYL.

This clonotype was seen only a few times. The chain is built from TRBV5-1 and TRBJ1-1; no clear D. This CDR3 spans 15 amino acids. Germline CDR1 SGHRS, CDR2 YFSETQ. Trimming removed 0 bases from V and 0 bases from J, with 9 bases in between. The CDR3 protein is CASSLDEGMNTEAFF. Written as DNA, the CDR3 is TGCGCCAGCAGCTTGGATGAGGGCATGAACACTGAAGCTTTCTTT.

Turning to this clonotype: A read error may be the cause here, since a much bigger clone is one base away. The chain couples TRBV4-1 to TRBJ2-5; D is uncertain. The germline CDR1 and CDR2 sequences are MGHRA and YSYEKL. Trimming stripped 2 bases from V and 3 bases from J, with 10 bases between. This CDR3 region has 14 residues. The CDR3 here is CASSQFHQEETQYF. The CDR3 bases are TGCGCCAGCAGCCAATTTCATCAGGAAGAGACCCAGTACTTC.

The genes are TRBV10-3 and TRBJ2-6; 7 bases map to TRBD2. The germline V gene encodes CDR1 ENHRY and CDR2 SYGVKD. The CDR3 is 18 amino acids. Trimming cost V 4 bases and J 0 bases; bases outside gene matches: 9. CDR3 residues: CAISAWAGDTSGANVLTF. In nucleotides, the CDR3 is TGTGCCATCAGTGCGTGGGCGGGGGATACCTCTGGGGCCAACGTCCTGACTTTC.

Comments on this clonotype: A much larger clone lies one base from this, so it may be a read error. The chain has TRBV12-3 or TRBV12-4 and TRBJ2-7; 8 positions match TRBD1. This CDR3 is built from 12 residues. CDR3 protein: CVSSLGQAEQYF. DNA of the CDR3: TGTGTCAGCAGTTTGGGACAGGCTGAGCAGTACTTC.

This clonotype occurred once. This may be a read error: a much more frequent sequence differs by one nucleotide. It is likely a read error, because the conserved phenylalanine at the end of the CDR3 is missing. This sequence joins TRBV12-3 or TRBV12-4 and TRBJ1-2, with D unclear. Trimming left V 3 bases short and J 4 bases short, with 6 bases between. This CDR3 has 12 amino acids. The CDR3 nucleotides are TGTGCCAGCAGTTTCAGGTTCTATGGCTACACCTCC. It encodes CASSFRFYGYTS.

This chain links TRBV14 with TRBJ2-1, with D possibly matching TRBD2 (6 bases). With 2 bases removed from V and 7 bases from J, the gap between germline ends came to 18 bases. Per the germline V gene, CDR1 is SGHDN and CDR2 is FVKESK. This CDR3 contains 16 residues. The CDR3 nucleotides are TGTGCCAGCAGCCAAATAGGCGGGATGATCTGGAATGAGCAGTTCTTC. This translates into CASSQIGGMIWNEQFF.

The CDR3 DNA sequence: TGTGCCAGCAGCCAGGGGGACAGGGACTATCAAGAGACCCAGTACTTC. This gives the protein CASSQGDRDYQETQYF. V usage is TRBV11-3 and J usage is TRBJ2-5, with 9 bases aligning to TRBD1. This CDR3 has 16 amino acids. Germline CDR1 SGHNT, CDR2 YENEEA. V shed 5 bases and J 2 bases; nucleotides not matched to a gene: 9.

Ten or more counts support this clonotype. The V call is TRBV6-6, the J call TRBJ1-1; 8 bases map to TRBD1. Losses at the gene ends were 0 bases for V and 1 base for J; bases not matched to a gene: 1. Germline V CDR1 and CDR2: MNHNY, SVGAGI (reference sequence). The CDR3 is made up of 15 amino acids. CDR3 bases: TGTGCCAGCAGTTACTCTGGACAGGGGAACACTGAAGCTTTCTTT. Protein product: CASSYSGQGNTEAFF.

The genes are TRBV5-1 and TRBJ2-2; 8 positions agree with TRBD1. Per the germline V gene, CDR1 is SGHRS and CDR2 is YFSETQ. The V gene end was trimmed by 4 bases and the J gene end by 1 base; junction bases not matched to a gene: 6. The CDR3 length is 16 residues. The CDR3 loop is CASSRGTGGNTGELFF. In DNA form, the CDR3 reads TGCGCCAGCAGCCGGGGGACAGGTGGGAACACCGGGGAGCTGTTTTTT.

Concerning this clonotype itself: The CDR3 does not close with the conserved phenylalanine or tryptophan, likely indicating a read error. This chain connects TRBV6-5 to TRBJ1-6; D not resolved. CDR3 length: 9 residues. V lost 11 bases to trimming and J lost 9 bases, with 5 bases between them. Germline CDR1 MNHEY, CDR2 SVGAGI. CDR3 loop: CAAGSPLHL. The CDR3 DNA sequence: TGTGCCGCTGGTTCACCCCTCCACCTT.

The rearrangement links TRBV6-6 to TRBJ2-7; 13 bases are shared with TRBD2. CDR1 and CDR2 from the germline V gene are MNHNY and SVGAGI (reference sequence). The CDR3 length is 18 residues. With 2 bases clipped from V and 5 bases from J, the junction kept 12 bases outside the gene matches. CDR3 DNA: TGTGCCAGCAGTTACCTTGGGACTAGCGGGGTCGTAGTACACGAGCAGTACTTC. Protein: CASSYLGTSGVVVHEQYF.

In regard to this clonotype: This likely comes from a read error, as the CDR3 has no conserved phenylalanine or tryptophan at its end. The gene calls are TRBV11-3 and TRBJ2-2; tentatively, D is TRBD1 or TRBD2 (5 bases each). The CDR3 has 13 amino acids. Per the germline V gene, CDR1 is SGHNT and CDR2 is YENEEA. The DNA of the CDR3 is TGTGCCAGCAGCTTTGAGGGGCCCGGGAAGCTGTTTCTT. It is translated as CASSFEGPGKLFL.

As regards this clonotype: One end of the junction does not line up with germline, which may come from a read error. J is TRBJ2-2 and V is TRBV6-1; 7 bases fit TRBD1. The CDR3 extends over 18 amino acids. CDR1 MNHNS and CDR2 SASEGT come from the germline V gene. In DNA, the CDR3 is TGTGCCAGCAGCCCTAATGGACAAGGGGGCAAGAACACCGGGGAGCTGTTATTT. Protein sequence: CASSPNGQGGKNTGELLF.

Concerning this clonotype itself: A much larger clone sits a single nucleotide away, making a read error possible. The chain is built from TRBV10-2 and TRBJ2-1; 8 nucleotides align to TRBD2. Germline assignment: CDR1 WSHSY and CDR2 SAAADI. CDR3 size: 14 residues. With V trimmed by 4 bases and J by 7 bases, 6 bases remained unmatched. CDR3 nucleotides: TGCGCCAGCAGTGTGCAACTAGCGGAGAATGAGCAGTTCTTC. It encodes CASSVQLAENEQFF.